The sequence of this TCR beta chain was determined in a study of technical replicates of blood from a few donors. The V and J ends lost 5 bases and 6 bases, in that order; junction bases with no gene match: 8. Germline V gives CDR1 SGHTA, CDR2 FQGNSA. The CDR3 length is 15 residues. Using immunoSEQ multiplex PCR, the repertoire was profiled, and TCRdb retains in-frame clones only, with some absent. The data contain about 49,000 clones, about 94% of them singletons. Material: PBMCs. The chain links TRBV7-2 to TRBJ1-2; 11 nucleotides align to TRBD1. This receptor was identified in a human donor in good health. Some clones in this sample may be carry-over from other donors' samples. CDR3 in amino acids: CASSQRDRGINGYTF. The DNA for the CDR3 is TGTGCCAGCAGCCAGCGGGACAGGGGGATCAATGGCTACACCTTC.